Listed below are T cell receptor beta chains from one sample, sequenced in a study of shared clonotypes between healthy human individuals. Here immunoSEQ multiplex PCR was the method, and the copy in TCRdb shows in-frame clones only, minus some. The sample lists about 1.5 million clones; 95% to 99% were seen once. The specimen sequenced was naive CD4+ T cells sorted from blood. Receptor source: a man aged 25-40 years in good health. Each CDR3 is given with its conserved first and last residue. The D gene is left open where the match is weak. A clone size is listed for some rows: how often the clone was seen (once, few, many), or a class if it is expanded.

j_call	v_call	clone_size	d_call	cdr3_nt	cdr3_aa
TRBJ2-3	TRBV7-8	-	-	TGTGCCAGCAGCTTAGGCTCCAAACTAAAGACTAGCACAGATACGCAGTATTTT	CASSLGSKLKTSTDTQYF
TRBJ1-4	TRBV15	-	-	TGTGCCACCAGCAGGAGCAGGGGCGGGGTGGGGAGAAAACTGTTTTTT	CATSRSRGGVGRKLFF
TRBJ2-1	TRBV9	-	-	TGTGCCAGCAGCGTCGGGACTCACAATGAGCAGTTCTTC	CASSVGTHNEQFF
TRBJ1-4	TRBV12-5	-	-	TGTGCTAGTGGTTTGGGACATCCAGGGCCACACAGCAATGAAAAACTGTTTTTT	CASGLGHPGPHSNEKLFF
TRBJ2-2	TRBV19	-	-	TGTGCCAGTAGAGAGGGCTTCTTTAACACCGGGGAGCTGTTTTTT	CASREGFFNTGELFF
TRBJ1-2	TRBV29-1	-	-	TGCAGCGTTCTTGAAGAGGATGGCTACACCTTC	CSVLEEDGYTF
TRBJ1-2	TRBV5-1	-	-	TGCGCCAGCAGCTTCTCACAGGGAGCGGGGTATGGCTACACCTTC	CASSFSQGAGYGYTF
TRBJ2-7	TRBV7-9	-	-	TGTGCCAGCAGCTCTACAAGAGCCTACGAGCAGTACTTC	CASSSTRAYEQYF
TRBJ2-2	TRBV13	-	TRBD2	TGTGCCAGCAGCCGACCGGGACTAGCGGGAACGAACACCGGGGAGCTGTTTTTT	CASSRPGLAGTNTGELFF
TRBJ2-2	TRBV18	-	TRBD1	TGTGCCAGCTCACCAACGATAACCGGGACAGGGGTTGGGAACACCGGGGAGCTGTTTTTT	CASSPTITGTGVGNTGELFF
TRBJ2-6	TRBV28	-	-	TGTGCCAGCAGTAAGAGGGACTCCATTTTGGGGGCCAACGTCCTGACTTTC	CASSKRDSILGANVLTF
TRBJ2-2	TRBV9	-	TRBD1	TGTGCCAGCAGCGTCGCACAGGGGGCGGGCGGGGAGCTGTTTTTT	CASSVAQGAGGELFF
TRBJ1-1	TRBV7-8	-	-	TGTGCCAGCAGATTATATAAAGGTGGGGCAGGGTTGACAGCTGAAGCTTTCTTT	CASRLYKGGAGLTAEAFF
TRBJ2-7	TRBV7-6	-	-	TGTGCCAGCAGCTTACTAGGGCAGAGCTACGAGCAGTACTTC	CASSLLGQSYEQYF
TRBJ2-1	TRBV30	once	TRBD2	TGTGCCTGGAGTTTATTTGGACTAGCGACTTACTCCTACAATGAGCAGTTCTTC	CAWSLFGLATYSYNEQFF
TRBJ2-2	TRBV5-6	-	-	TGTGCCAGCAGCCCTACGCTTGGGGGGAGCGGGGAGCTGTTTTTT	CASSPTLGGSGELFF
TRBJ1-2	TRBV18	-	-	TGTGCCAGCTCACCGACAGCGGTCGGGTGGAACTATGGCTACACCTTC	CASSPTAVGWNYGYTF
TRBJ2-7	TRBV28	-	-	TGTGCCAGCACCCTTCGGACTTATACCTACGAGCAGTACTTC	CASTLRTYTYEQYF
TRBJ2-7	TRBV7-9	-	-	TGTGCCAGCAGCCGTACGGGCGGTTGGCAGTACTTC	CASSRTGGWQYF
TRBJ2-5	TRBV14	-	-	TGTGCCAGCAGCCAAGTTCAGGGCGGGGCCCAGTACTTC	CASSQVQGGAQYF
TRBJ2-1	TRBV2	-	TRBD1	TGTGCCAGCAGTGAAACAGCGACCCCCTTTCGCCGGGACAGGGGTATCTACAATGAGCAGTTCTTC	CASSETATPFRRDRGIYNEQFF
TRBJ2-4	TRBV15	-	TRBD1	TGTGCCACCAGCCGGGACAGGGTGGACATTCAGTACTTC	CATSRDRVDIQYF
TRBJ2-7	TRBV19	-	-	TGTGCCAGTAGGGACACAGGGACAACCAAGGACCTAAGCTCCTACGAGCAGTACTTC	CASRDTGTTKDLSSYEQYF
TRBJ1-5	TRBV11-2	-	-	TGTGCCAGCAGCCCGGGACGGATTAGCAATCAGCCCCAGCATTTT	CASSPGRISNQPQHF
TRBJ2-5	TRBV29-1	-	-	TGCAGCGTTGGTTGGGGGATTGCGGAGACCCAGTACTTC	CSVGWGIAETQYF
TRBJ2-2	TRBV10-1	-	-	TGCGCCAGCGGAAACACCGGGGAGCTGTTTTTT	CASGNTGELFF
TRBJ1-5	TRBV4-3	-	-	TGCGCCAGCAGCCCGGGTCTGAGTCTCAATCAGCCCCAGCATTTT	CASSPGLSLNQPQHF
TRBJ1-1	TRBV19	-	-	TGTGCCAGTAGACAAGCCCCGGTGAACACTGAAGCTTTCTTT	CASRQAPVNTEAFF
TRBJ1-1	TRBV28	-	-	TGTGCCAGCAGGGGCCAACAGAGGACTGAAGCTTTCTTT	CASRGQQRTEAFF
TRBJ1-2	TRBV4-1	-	-	TGCGCCAGCAGCCCCTACGGAGGTTTCGTCGTTTATGGCTACACCTTC	CASSPYGGFVVYGYTF
TRBJ2-2	TRBV28	once	-	TGTGCCAGCAGTTTAGGCGGGATTGGGACCGGGGAGCTGTTTTTT	CASSLGGIGTGELFF
TRBJ2-1	TRBV7-2	-	-	TGTGCCAGCAGCGTAGGACGCGGCACCCGCTCCTACAATGAGCAGTTCTTC	CASSVGRGTRSYNEQFF
TRBJ2-1	TRBV6-5	-	TRBD2	TGTGCCAGCAGTAAAGGGACTAGCGGGATGTTCTTC	CASSKGTSGMFF
TRBJ2-3	TRBV5-1	-	-	TGCGCCAGCAGCTTGGAATCGGGCCGTAGCACAGATACGCAGTATTTT	CASSLESGRSTDTQYF
TRBJ2-1	TRBV28	-	TRBD2	TGTGCCAGCAGTTTGCGGGAGAGGGTCTACAATGAGCAGTTCTTC	CASSLRERVYNEQFF
TRBJ2-7	TRBV2	-	-	TGTGCCAGTAAGGGGGACTCCTCCTACGAGCAGTACTTC	CASKGDSSYEQYF
TRBJ2-1	TRBV19	-	TRBD2	TGTGCCAGTAGTATATTCCCGAACGGACTAGCGGGCTATAATGAGCAGTTCTTC	CASSIFPNGLAGYNEQFF
TRBJ2-7	TRBV2	-	-	TGTGCCAGCAGTGAATTCTGGGAGCAGTACTTC	CASSEFWEQYF
TRBJ2-7	TRBV9	-	-	TGTGCCAGCAGTCTACGGAGGACCTACGAGCAGTACTTC	CASSLRRTYEQYF
TRBJ2-7	TRBV5-1	-	-	TGCGCCAGCAGTAAGGACTCACAGAGCCGTGGGGAGCAGTACTTC	CASSKDSQSRGEQYF
TRBJ1-1	TRBV20-1	-	-	TGCAGTGCGGTACTGAACACTGAAGCTTTCTTT	CSAVLNTEAFF
TRBJ1-5	TRBV10-3	-	TRBD1	TGTGCCACCAGTAGGTGGGGACAGGGGGATAATCAGCCCCAGCATTTT	CATSRWGQGDNQPQHF
TRBJ2-7	TRBV27	-	-	TGTGCCAGCCGACCCAGGGCACCCTACGAGCAGTACTTC	CASRPRAPYEQYF
TRBJ1-2	TRBV5-1	-	TRBD1	TGCGCCAGCAGCTTGAGTACGGGGACAGGCTTCTATGGCTACACCTTC	CASSLSTGTGFYGYTF
TRBJ2-7	TRBV18	-	TRBD1	TGTGCCAGCTCACCTAAGCGACAGGGCCCCTACGAGCAGTACTTC	CASSPKRQGPYEQYF
TRBJ1-2	TRBV20-1	-	-	TGCAGTGCTGCACAGGACGGCTACACCTTC	CSAAQDGYTF
TRBJ2-6	TRBV14	-	-	TGTGCCAGCAGGATCTCTGGGGCCAACGTCCTGACTTTC	CASRISGANVLTF
TRBJ2-7	TRBV6-6	-	TRBD2	TGTGCCAGCAGAGCTAGCGGGAGTACCTACGAGCAGTACTTC	CASRASGSTYEQYF
TRBJ2-1	TRBV9	-	-	TGTGCCAGCAGCGTAGTACCCAGCAAGTACAATGAGCAGTTCTTC	CASSVVPSKYNEQFF
TRBJ2-2	TRBV9	-	TRBD1	TGTGCCAGCAGCGTCAGGGGGCTAGGCGGGGAGCTGTTTTTT	CASSVRGLGGELFF
TRBJ1-1	TRBV9	-	-	TGTGCCAGCAGCGTAGTGTCGACGGGGGTGGGCGACACTGAAGCTTTCTTT	CASSVVSTGVGDTEAFF
TRBJ1-2	TRBV27	-	-	TGTGCCGGCAGCCTGGGCCAGAACTATGGCTACACCTTC	CAGSLGQNYGYTF
TRBJ2-7	TRBV5-1	-	TRBD2	TGCGCCAGCAGCTTGGGACTAGCGGGAGCGCCCTACGAGCAGTACTTC	CASSLGLAGAPYEQYF
TRBJ2-7	TRBV6-6	-	TRBD1	TGTGCCAGCAGGCCCCAGGGGGACGAGCAGTACTTC	CASRPQGDEQYF
TRBJ2-1	TRBV2	-	TRBD1	TGTGCCAGCAGGACAGGGACCTACAATGAGCAGTTCTTC	CASRTGTYNEQFF
TRBJ2-3	TRBV7-6	-	TRBD2	TGTGCCAGCAGCTTAGTGGCGGGGGGCACAGATACGCAGTATTTT	CASSLVAGGTDTQYF
TRBJ1-3	TRBV6-5	-	-	TGTGCCAGCAGTTACGCCTCAGGCATCTCTGGAAACACCATATATTTT	CASSYASGISGNTIYF
TRBJ2-2	TRBV7-3	once	TRBD2	TGTGCCAGCCGGACTAGCGGAGACACCGGGGAGCTGTTTTTT	CASRTSGDTGELFF
TRBJ1-4	TRBV18	-	-	TGTGCCAGCTCCCTTTACAGGGCCTCTAATGAAAAACTGTTTTTT	CASSLYRASNEKLFF